This T cell receptor beta chain appears in the sequencing data of a study of T cells after yellow fever vaccination. Ten or more counts support this clonotype. The CDR3 has 14 residues. Germline V CDR1 and CDR2: DFQATT, SNEGSKA (reference sequence). Between the trimmed V and J ends, which lost 0 bases and 4 bases, there was a span of 11 bases. TCRdb passed the 5' RACE reads through MiXCR, listing each CDR3 protein once. The data hold 300,000 to 450,000 distinct CDR3 sequences, with roughly 8.3% observed a single time. Sequencing was performed on PBMCs, taken roughly 45 days after the first yellow fever vaccination. The receptor comes from a man aged 18 to 30 who received the YFV17D yellow fever vaccine. This sequence joins TRBV20-1 and TRBJ2-3; tentatively, D is TRBD1 (5 bases). The CDR3 sequence: CSARDQGRADTQYF. CDR3 bases: TGCAGTGCTAGAGATCAGGGTCGAGCAGATACGCAGTATTTT.